This T cell receptor (beta chain) was captured by sequencing in a study of beta chain features in type 1 diabetes. For the study at large: Across the samples, around 110,000,000 sorted cells were examined in total.

Study-level findings and limits: Among all four CD4+ subsets, Type 1 diabetes patients had TCRB CDR3s that were moderately but significantly shorter. Researchers caution that PCR might favor shorter templates, equally among patients and controls. Individuals with type 1 diabetes displayed fewer insertions and more deletions at VDJ junctions.

The entirety of the isolated RNA underwent reverse transcription, so expressed TCRB transcripts were sequenced. The assay was immunoSEQ multiplex PCR, and TCRdb's table has in-frame clones only and misses some. The profile shows nearly 350,000 clones, roughly 8.8% of them singletons. This clone showed up many times. Its antigen is as yet unknown. CDR3 length: 13 amino acids. V was cut by 0 bases and J by 2 bases, with 4 bases left in between. Germline CDR1 reads SGHNT; CDR2 reads YYREEE (reference sequence). Via the markers CD45RO/CCR7/CD25/CD127/CD95/CD27, stem cell-like memory, regulatory, central memory and naive CD4+ cells were sorted.

Material for sequencing was central memory CD4+ T cells from blood. This clonotype was obtained from a man aged 30 to 39 with type 1 diabetes. The chain has TRBV5-4 and TRBJ2-3; no clear D. The CDR3 spells CASSLDATDTQYF. CDR3 bases: TGTGCCAGCAGCTTGGACGCCACAGATACGCAGTATTTT.